Listed below are T cell receptor beta chains from one sample, sequenced in a study of T cells in Graves' hyperthyroidism and ophthalmopathy. TCRdb ran MiXCR on the multiplex PCR reads and lists one entry per CDR3 protein. The sample records about 680,000 distinct CDR3 sequences, 35% being singletons. The sequencing input was blood. The receptors were gathered from a woman aged 40 to 50 with Graves' hyperthyroidism. CDR3s leave out the opening cysteine and the closing phenylalanine or tryptophan.

j_call v_call cdr3_aa
TRBJ2-3 TRBV6-5 ASSYGDSTDTQY
TRBJ2-7 TRBV5-1 ASSRDRPGEQY
TRBJ2-7 TRBV29-1 SVEGRPGQGSYEQY
TRBJ1-5 TRBV10-1 ASSEVDRGVLNQPQH
TRBJ1-2 TRBV6-1 ASSEGLTRGGYT
TRBJ2-5 TRBV4-1 ASSQDGGWGETQY
TRBJ2-2 TRBV28 ASSYSRVPGELF
TRBJ2-3 TRBV7-2 ASSLAGEILRTQY
TRBJ1-5 TRBV19 ASTVAGETSNQPQH
TRBJ1-1 TRBV7-9 ASSLADKYTEAF
TRBJ1-1 TRBV6-5 ASNEPGGEDEAF
TRBJ1-2 TRBV12-3/TRBV12-4 ASSQPKGQGIYGYT
TRBJ1-1 TRBV20-1 SARDRGAGEAF
TRBJ1-1 TRBV5-6 ASSLNRGNFAEAF
TRBJ1-5 TRBV4-1 ASSQGWKDQPQH
TRBJ1-3 TRBV11-2 ASSLSVGSGNTIY
TRBJ1-1 TRBV6-6 ASSNGTWGTGADTEAF
TRBJ2-6 TRBV12-3/TRBV12-4 ASSSTVGANVLT
TRBJ1-2 TRBV9 ASSADSYGYT
- TRBV19 ASTPSEAGGSQF
TRBJ1-2 TRBV20-1 SAPHRVGYGYT
TRBJ1-2 TRBV5-4 ASSLLETGGYGYT
TRBJ1-6 TRBV7-3 ASSSSGTGSSPLH
TRBJ1-1 TRBV2 ASNLMGKLNTEAF
TRBJ2-1 TRBV2 ASSGTSGSHNEQF
TRBJ2-7 TRBV6-5 ASSYSRGLDEQY
TRBJ2-7 TRBV20-1 SARESTSLPPYEQY
TRBJ1-3 TRBV12-3/TRBV12-4 ASRGTLHSGNTIY
TRBJ1-1 TRBV5-4 ASSYRQGETEAF
TRBJ2-3 TRBV11-2 ASRQSPSGSDTQY
TRBJ2-7 TRBV7-2 ASSTAQGAPYEQY
TRBJ1-6 TRBV19 ASAGTGNSPLH
TRBJ2-6 TRBV20-1 SASVLGTGSSGANVLT
TRBJ2-7 TRBV4-3 ASSQDWGGGGAYEQY
TRBJ1-1 TRBV19 ASSIGGSSEAF
TRBJ1-1 TRBV19 ASSIDPGRTEAF
TRBJ1-5 TRBV15 ATSKRGLSQPQH
TRBJ1-5 TRBV24-1 ATSGGGGNQPQH
TRBJ1-4 TRBV4-3 ASSRRGRLGDEKLF
TRBJ2-7 TRBV10-3 AIRASQGTGTYEQY
TRBJ2-5 TRBV14 ASSPRSGVGETQY
TRBJ1-6 TRBV20-1 SARATANSPLH
TRBJ1-3 TRBV29-1 SVEHGTSGDTIY